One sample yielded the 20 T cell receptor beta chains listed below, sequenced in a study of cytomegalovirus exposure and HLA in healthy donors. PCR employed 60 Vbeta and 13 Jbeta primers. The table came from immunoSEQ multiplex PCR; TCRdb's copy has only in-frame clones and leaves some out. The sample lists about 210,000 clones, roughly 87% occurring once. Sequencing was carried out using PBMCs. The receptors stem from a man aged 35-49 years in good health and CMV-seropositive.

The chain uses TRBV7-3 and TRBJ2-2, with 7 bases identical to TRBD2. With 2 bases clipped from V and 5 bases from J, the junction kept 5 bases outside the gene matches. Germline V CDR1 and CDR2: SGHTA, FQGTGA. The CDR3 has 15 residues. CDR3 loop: CASSLVGAGTGELFF. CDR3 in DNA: TGTGCCAGCAGCTTAGTGGGAGCGGGGACCGGGGAGCTGTTTTTT.

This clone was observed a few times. The CDR3 loop is CASSIDQGPSYF. The DNA for the CDR3 is TGTGCCAGTAGTATAGATCAGGGCCCTTCGTACTTC. The chain links TRBV19 to TRBJ2-4; possible D gene TRBD1, 5 bases. Germline V CDR1 and CDR2: LNHDA, SQIVND (reference sequence). With 0 bases removed from V and 15 bases from J, the gap between germline ends came to 12 bases. The CDR3 is 12 amino acids.

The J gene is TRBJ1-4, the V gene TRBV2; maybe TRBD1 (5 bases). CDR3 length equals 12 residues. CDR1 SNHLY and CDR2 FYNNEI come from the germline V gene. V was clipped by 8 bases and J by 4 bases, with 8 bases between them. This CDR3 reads CASRGDNEKLFF. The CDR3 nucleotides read TGTGCCAGCCGGGGGGATAATGAAAAACTGTTTTTT.

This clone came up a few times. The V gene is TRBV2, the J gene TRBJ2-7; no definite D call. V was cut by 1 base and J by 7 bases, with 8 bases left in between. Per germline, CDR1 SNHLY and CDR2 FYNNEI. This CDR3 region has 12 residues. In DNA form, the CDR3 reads TGTGCCAGCAGTGAAGAGCTACAGGAGCAGTACGTC. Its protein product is CASSEELQEQYV.

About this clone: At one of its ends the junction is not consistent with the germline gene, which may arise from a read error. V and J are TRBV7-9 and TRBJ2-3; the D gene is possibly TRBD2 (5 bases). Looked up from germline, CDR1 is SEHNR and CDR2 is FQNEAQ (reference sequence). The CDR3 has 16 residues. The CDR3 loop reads CSSSPNRGGSTDTQYF. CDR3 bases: TGTTCCAGCAGCCCTAACCGTGGCGGGAGCACAGATACGCAGTATTTT. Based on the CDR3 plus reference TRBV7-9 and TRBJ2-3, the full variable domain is DTGVSQNPRHKITKRGQNVTFRCDPISEHNRLYWYRQTLGQGPEFLTYFQNEAQLEKSRLLSDRFSAERPKGSFSTLEIQRTEQGDSAMYLCSSSPNRGGSTDTQYFGPGTRLTVL.

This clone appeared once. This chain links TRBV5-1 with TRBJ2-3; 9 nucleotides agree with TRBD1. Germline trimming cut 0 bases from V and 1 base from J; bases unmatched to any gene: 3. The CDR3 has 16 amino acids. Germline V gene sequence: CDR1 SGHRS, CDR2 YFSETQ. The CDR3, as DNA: TGCGCCAGCAGCTTGGCCCGGACAGGGGGCACAGATACGCAGTATTTT. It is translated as CASSLARTGGTDTQYF.

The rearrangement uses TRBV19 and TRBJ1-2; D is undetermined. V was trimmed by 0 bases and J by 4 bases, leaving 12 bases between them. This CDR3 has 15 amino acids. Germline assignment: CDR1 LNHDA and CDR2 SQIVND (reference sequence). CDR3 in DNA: TGTGCCAGTAGTATAGATCTTTTGGCTGCCTATGGCTACACCTTC. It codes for CASSIDLLAAYGYTF.

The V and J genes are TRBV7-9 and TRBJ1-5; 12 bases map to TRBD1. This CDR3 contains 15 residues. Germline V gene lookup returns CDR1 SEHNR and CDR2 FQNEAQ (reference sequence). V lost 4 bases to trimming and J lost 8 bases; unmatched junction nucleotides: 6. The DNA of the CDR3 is TGTGCCAGCAGCTCCGGGACAGGGGGCACGGAGCCCCAGCATTTT. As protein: CASSSGTGGTEPQHF.

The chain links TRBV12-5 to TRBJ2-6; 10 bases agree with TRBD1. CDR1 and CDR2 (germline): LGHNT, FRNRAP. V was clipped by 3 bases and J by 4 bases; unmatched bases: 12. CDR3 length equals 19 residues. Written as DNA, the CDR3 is TGTGCTAGTGGTTTCGGGACAGGGGCCTCTTTTGGCGGGGCCAACGTCCTGACTTTC. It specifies CASGFGTGASFGGANVLTF.

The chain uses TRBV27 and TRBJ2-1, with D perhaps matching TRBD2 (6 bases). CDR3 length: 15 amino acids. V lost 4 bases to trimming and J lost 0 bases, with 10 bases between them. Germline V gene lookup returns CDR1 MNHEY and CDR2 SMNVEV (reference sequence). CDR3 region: CASSWDFPSYNEQFF. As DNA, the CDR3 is TGTGCCAGCAGTTGGGACTTCCCCTCCTACAATGAGCAGTTCTTC.

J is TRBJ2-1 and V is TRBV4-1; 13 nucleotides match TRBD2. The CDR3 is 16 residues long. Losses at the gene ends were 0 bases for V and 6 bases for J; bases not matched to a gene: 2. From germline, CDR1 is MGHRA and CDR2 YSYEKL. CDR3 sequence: CASSQEGTSGINEQFF. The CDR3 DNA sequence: TGCGCCAGCAGCCAAGAGGGGACTAGCGGGATCAATGAGCAGTTCTTC.

CDR3 residues: CASNADNSNQPQHF. The CDR3 nucleotides read TGTGCCAGCAATGCGGATAATAGCAATCAGCCCCAGCATTTT. The V gene is TRBV7-3, the J gene TRBJ1-5; D is undetermined. CDR3 length: 14 residues. Trimming shortened V by 7 bases and J by 0 bases, and 10 bases separated the two germline ends. Germline-derived CDR1 and CDR2 are SGHTA and FQGTGA.

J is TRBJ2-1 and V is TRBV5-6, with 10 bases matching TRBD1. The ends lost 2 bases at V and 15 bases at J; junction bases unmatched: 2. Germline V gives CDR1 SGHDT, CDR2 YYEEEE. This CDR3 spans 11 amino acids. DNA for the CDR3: TGTGCCAGCAGCTTTAGGGACAGGGGGTTCTTC. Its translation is CASSFRDRGFF.

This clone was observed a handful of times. For the CDR3, the DNA is TGTGCCAGCAGTGAATATAACAGGGAGTACTTC. As protein: CASSEYNREYF. The V gene is TRBV25-1, the J gene TRBJ2-7; perhaps TRBD1 as D (6 bases). The CDR3 is made up of 11 amino acids. V was pared by 0 bases and J by 11 bases, with 8 bases between. Germline loops: CDR1 MGHDK, CDR2 SYGVNS.

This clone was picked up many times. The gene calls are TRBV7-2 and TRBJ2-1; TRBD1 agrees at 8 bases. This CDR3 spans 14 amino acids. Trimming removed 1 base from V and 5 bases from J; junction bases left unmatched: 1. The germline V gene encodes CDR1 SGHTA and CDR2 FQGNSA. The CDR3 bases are TGTGCCAGCAGCTTAGGGACAGGGCACAATGAGCAGTTCTTC. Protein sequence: CASSLGTGHNEQFF. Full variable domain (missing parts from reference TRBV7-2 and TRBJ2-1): GAGVSQSPSNKVTEKGKDVELRCDPISGHTALYWYRQSLGQGLEFLIYFQGNSAPDKSGLPSDRFSAERTGGSVSTLTIQRTQQEDSAVYLCASSLGTGHNEQFFGPGTRLTVL.

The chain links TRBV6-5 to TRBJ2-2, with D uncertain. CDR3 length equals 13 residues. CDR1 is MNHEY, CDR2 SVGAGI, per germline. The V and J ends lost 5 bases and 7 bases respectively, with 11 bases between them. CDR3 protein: CASSRYSGGELFF. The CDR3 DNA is TGTGCCAGCAGTCGCTATTCGGGCGGGGAGCTGTTTTTT.

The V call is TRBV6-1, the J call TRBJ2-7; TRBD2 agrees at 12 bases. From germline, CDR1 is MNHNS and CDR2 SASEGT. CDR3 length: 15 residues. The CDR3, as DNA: TGTGCCAGCAGTGAAGCGCTGGGGCTAGCGGGAGGGCGAGACGTC. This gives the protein CASSEALGLAGGRDV.

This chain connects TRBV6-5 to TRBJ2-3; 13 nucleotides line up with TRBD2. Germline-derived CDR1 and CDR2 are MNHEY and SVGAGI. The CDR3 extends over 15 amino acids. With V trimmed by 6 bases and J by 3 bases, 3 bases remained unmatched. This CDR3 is CASRGGLAGTDTQYF. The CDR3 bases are TGTGCCAGCAGGGGGGGACTAGCGGGAACAGATACGCAGTATTTT.

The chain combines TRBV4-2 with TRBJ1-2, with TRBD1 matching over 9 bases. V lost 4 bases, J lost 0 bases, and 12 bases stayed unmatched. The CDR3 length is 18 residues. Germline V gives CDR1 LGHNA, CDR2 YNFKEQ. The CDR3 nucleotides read TGTGCCAGCAGCCCTTCCGGACAGGGGAACCTACCTAACTATGGCTACACCTTC. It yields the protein CASSPSGQGNLPNYGYTF.

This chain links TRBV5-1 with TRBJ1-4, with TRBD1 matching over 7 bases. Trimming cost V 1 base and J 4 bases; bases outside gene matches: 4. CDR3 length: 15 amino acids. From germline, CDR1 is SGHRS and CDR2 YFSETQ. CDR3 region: CASSLTGDGNEKLFF. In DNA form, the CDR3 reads TGCGCCAGCAGCTTGACAGGGGACGGTAATGAAAAACTGTTTTTT.